This TCR beta chain originates from a study of chemoradiotherapy in HPV16-positive cancers. Here immunoSEQ multiplex PCR was the method, and the copy in TCRdb shows in-frame clones only, minus some. The repertoire holds about 8,800 clones, with 70% as singletons. This clone is medium-sized by share. Its antigen is unidentified. The study, taken as a whole, reports: For HPV16-positive patients, expanding HPV-responsive T cells associated with longer recurrence-free survival.

This CDR3 contains 11 residues. Per germline, CDR1 GTSNPN and CDR2 SVGIG (reference sequence). Trimming removed 1 base from V and 10 bases from J, with 10 bases in between. The chain has TRBV30 and TRBJ1-1, with D unresolved. The clonotype was recovered from a human donor with HPV-associated anogenital cancer. The source material was tumor tissue, sampled from a patient who underwent chemoradiotherapy. The CDR3 here is CAWSGKTSAFF. In DNA, the CDR3 is TGTGCCTGGAGTGGTAAGACGTCAGCTTTCTTT. Combining the CDR3 with reference TRBV30 and TRBJ1-1 gives the whole variable domain SQTIHQWPATLVQPVGSPLSLECTVEGTSNPNLYWYRQAAGRGLQLLFYSVGIGQISSEVPQNLSASRPQDRQFILSSKKLLLSDSGFYLCAWSGKTSAFFGQGTRLTVV.